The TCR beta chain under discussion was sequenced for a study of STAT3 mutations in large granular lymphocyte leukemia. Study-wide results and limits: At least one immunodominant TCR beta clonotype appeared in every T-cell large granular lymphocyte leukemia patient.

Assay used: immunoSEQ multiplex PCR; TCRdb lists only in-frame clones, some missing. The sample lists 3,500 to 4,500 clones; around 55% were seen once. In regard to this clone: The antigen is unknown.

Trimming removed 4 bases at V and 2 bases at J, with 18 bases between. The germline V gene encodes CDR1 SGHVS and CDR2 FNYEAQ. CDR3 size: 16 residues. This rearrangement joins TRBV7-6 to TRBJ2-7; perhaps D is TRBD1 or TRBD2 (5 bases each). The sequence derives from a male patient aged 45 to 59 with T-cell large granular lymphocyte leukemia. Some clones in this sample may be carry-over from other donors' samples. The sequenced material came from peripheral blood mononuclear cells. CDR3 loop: CASSSIRARGPYEQYF. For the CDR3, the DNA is TGTGCCAGCAGCTCCATCCGGGCAAGGGGACCCTACGAGCAGTACTTC.